The 21 T cell receptor beta chains below all came from one sample that was sequenced in a study of T-cell memory formation after mild COVID-19. TCRdb re-called the 5' RACE reads with MiXCR, one entry per CDR3 protein. Of hundreds of thousands of distinct CDR3 sequences listed, about a sixth were seen once; the top ten hold around a fifth. Sequencing was performed on PBMCs or a T cell subset sorted from them (not recorded which). All receptors come from a man aged 18 to 29 who had mild COVID-19 (a few samples of this study predate the infection). Cell type and time point are not known.

This clonotype occurred a few times. The chain joins TRBV6-2 or TRBV6-3 to TRBJ2-7; tentatively, D is TRBD1 or TRBD2 (5 bases each). Germline V gene lookup returns CDR1 MNHEY and CDR2 SVGEGT. V lost 4 bases and J lost 4, with 11 bases in between. There are 13 residues in the CDR3. CDR3 sequence (DNA): TGTGCCAGCAGTTCCCCAGGGAGTTACGAGCAGTACGTC. Its translation is CASSSPGSYEQYV.

This chain links TRBV3-1 with TRBJ2-6, with a possible D match to TRBD2 (5 bases). Germline V gene lookup returns CDR1 LGHDT and CDR2 YNNKEL (reference sequence). V lost 10 bases and J 0 bases, leaving 16 bases between the germline ends. The CDR3 runs to 16 residues. The CDR3 DNA reads TGTGCCACCTCACGGGGATTCTTCTCTGGGGCCAACGTCCTGACTTTC. Its translation is CATSRGFFSGANVLTF. Filled out from reference TRBV3-1 and TRBJ2-6, the complete variable domain reads DTAVSQTPKYLVTQMGNDKSIKCEQNLGHDTMYWYKQDSKKFLKIMFSYNNKELIINETVPNRFSPKSPDKAHLNLHINSLELGDSAVYFCATSRGFFSGANVLTFGAGSRLTVL.

In this sample, this clonotype turned up a few times. V usage is TRBV2 and J usage is TRBJ2-1, with TRBD2 matching 12 bases. The CDR3 runs to 16 residues. Germline V CDR1 and CDR2: SNHLY, FYNNEI. The V gene end was trimmed by 0 bases and the J gene end by 8 bases; junction bases not matched to a gene: 5. In DNA, the CDR3 is TGTGCCAGCAGTGAAGCGCTAGCGGGGGGGCTCGATGAGCAGTTCTTC. This encodes CASSEALAGGLDEQFF.

The chain is built from TRBV5-6 and TRBJ2-5, with D perhaps TRBD2 (6 bases). Per germline, CDR1 SGHDT and CDR2 YYEEEE. V was cut by 3 bases and J by 4 bases, with 13 bases left in between. This CDR3 contains 14 residues. CDR3: CASSSTRMGETQYF. Here the CDR3 DNA reads TGTGCCAGCAGCTCGACTAGGATGGGAGAGACCCAGTACTTC.

The rearrangement uses TRBV9 and TRBJ2-3; a possible D gene is TRBD1 (6 bases). This CDR3 has 15 residues. The germline V and J ends were trimmed by 4 bases and 2 bases, with 14 bases remaining between them. The germline V gene has CDR1 SGDLS and CDR2 YYNGEE. CDR3 sequence reads: CASSTVQGITDTQYF. The CDR3 DNA follows: TGTGCCAGCAGCACAGTGCAGGGGATCACAGATACGCAGTATTTT.

The chain is built from TRBV4-1 and TRBJ1-1; possibly TRBD1 for D (6 bases). Germline V gives CDR1 MGHRA, CDR2 YSYEKL. The V and J ends lost 1 base and 1 base respectively, with 13 bases between them. The CDR3 has 16 amino acids. The CDR3 DNA sequence: TGCGCCAGCAGCCAAGCCGCCGGGACAAGGAACACTGAAGCTTTCTTT. Protein product: CASSQAAGTRNTEAFF.

This clonotype was seen a few times. In nucleotides, the CDR3 is TGCGCCAGCAGTAAATGGACCGGCAACAACATTCAGTACTTC. Amino acids: CASSKWTGNNIQYF. The chain links TRBV4-1 to TRBJ2-4, with no clear D. This CDR3 comprises 14 residues. In germline, CDR1 is MGHRA, CDR2 YSYEKL. Deletions cut 6 bases from V and 7 bases from J, with 16 bases between.

The chain employs TRBV12-3 or TRBV12-4 and TRBJ1-4; D gene ambiguous. This CDR3 is 13 amino acids long. V was trimmed by 2 bases and J by 8 bases, leaving 9 bases between them. The CDR3 bases are TGTGCCAGCAGTTTACATGGGAGCGAAAAACTGTTTTTT. Encoded protein: CASSLHGSEKLFF.

This clonotype was found many times. The chain is built from TRBV11-2 and TRBJ2-2; TRBD2 aligns across 7 bases. The V gene's germline CDR1 is SGHAT and CDR2 FQNNGV. The CDR3 runs 14 residues. V lost 8 bases and J lost 7; bases outside the gene matches: 10. The DNA for the CDR3 is TGTGCCAGCGGCAATAGCGCGGGGGTCGGGGAGCTGTTTTTT. It yields the protein CASGNSAGVGELFF.

In this sample, this clonotype turned up a few times. This chain connects TRBV7-9 to TRBJ1-2, with D unclear. The germline gives CDR1 SEHNR, CDR2 FQNEAQ (reference sequence). V shed 3 bases and J shed 4 bases, with 9 bases lying between them. The CDR3 is 13 residues long. The CDR3 loop reads CASSFDGPYGYTF. CDR3 nucleotides: TGTGCCAGCAGCTTCGACGGGCCCTATGGCTACACCTTC.

The chain couples TRBV20-1 to TRBJ1-5, with a possible D match to TRBD1 (6 bases). CDR3 size: 14 residues. Trimming removed 7 bases from V and 2 bases from J, with 15 bases in between. Germline V lookup: CDR1 DFQATT, CDR2 SNEGSKA (reference sequence). In DNA, the CDR3 is TGCAGTGTGGGGGGCGAGGGTGGCAATCAGCCCCAGCATTTT. This codes for CSVGGEGGNQPQHF.

The chain combines TRBV5-1 with TRBJ2-1; 11 nucleotides match TRBD1. The CDR3 totals 16 residues. Germline loops: CDR1 SGHRS, CDR2 YFSETQ. After removal of 0 bases from V and 6 bases from J, the junction contained 5 bases not matched to a gene. Here the CDR3 reads CASSLGTGGFPNEQFF. In DNA, the CDR3 is TGCGCCAGCAGCTTGGGGACAGGGGGCTTCCCCAATGAGCAGTTCTTC.

This clonotype was recorded a few times. The chain combines TRBV2 with TRBJ2-7; no definite D call. V lost 5 bases and J 1 base, leaving 9 bases between the germline ends. The germline V gene encodes CDR1 SNHLY and CDR2 FYNNEI. The CDR3 is 13 amino acids. The CDR3 loop is CASSTQLSYEQYV. For the CDR3, the DNA is TGTGCCAGCAGTACCCAGCTTTCCTACGAGCAGTACGTC.

The V call is TRBV6-6, the J call TRBJ1-5, with D tentatively TRBD1 (5 bases). The germline gives CDR1 MNHNY, CDR2 SVGAGI (reference sequence). V lost 7 bases, J lost 2 bases, and 21 bases lay in between. The CDR3 sequence is 17 residues long. Here the CDR3 reads CASKPPGLTEGNQPQHF. The CDR3 coding sequence is TGTGCCAGCAAGCCCCCGGGACTCACAGAGGGCAATCAGCCCCAGCATTTT.

This clonotype turned up a few times. This chain uses TRBV4-1 with TRBJ1-1, with TRBD1 matching 11 bases. Germline CDR1 is MGHRA and CDR2 is YSYEKL. V gave up 3 bases and J gave up 6 bases; unmatched junction bases: 6. The CDR3 is made up of 15 amino acids. The CDR3 is CASSQLRDRGSEAFF. The CDR3 bases are TGCGCCAGCAGCCAGCTCCGGGACAGGGGGTCTGAAGCTTTCTTT.

The table lists this clonotype with a few counts. V and J are TRBV1 and TRBJ1-1. TRBV1 is listed as a pseudogene. The CDR3 extends over 13 amino acids. CDR3: CTSSQSTNTEAFF. The DNA for the CDR3 is TGCACCAGCAGCCAGTCCACGAACACTGAAGCTTTCTTT.

This clonotype was recorded a few times. The chain uses TRBV29-1 and TRBJ2-1; 8 nucleotides agree with TRBD1. V shed 6 bases and J 12 bases; nucleotides not matched to a gene: 19. Germline loops: CDR1 SQVTM, CDR2 ANQGSEA. This CDR3 comprises 15 residues. The DNA of the CDR3 is TGCAGCGTGGACTCGGGACAGGCTACCTTATCCCGGCAGTTCTTC. Its translation is CSVDSGQATLSRQFF.

The chain carries TRBV7-2 and TRBJ2-5; D not resolved. The CDR3 runs 15 residues. V was shortened by 2 bases and J by 1 base, with 11 bases between the two germline ends. The germline CDR1 and CDR2 sequences are SGHTA and FQGNSA. The CDR3 protein is CASSLLAPTQETQYF. As DNA, the CDR3 is TGTGCCAGCAGCTTACTGGCGCCGACCCAAGAGACCCAGTACTTC.

The chain has TRBV6-5 and TRBJ2-3; D is undetermined. Between the trimmed V and J ends, which lost 6 bases and 6 bases, there was a span of 13 bases. The CDR3 consists of 13 residues. The germline V gene encodes CDR1 MNHEY and CDR2 SVGAGI. For the CDR3, the DNA is TGTGCCAGCAGAGAAGGCGGCGTGGATACGCAGTATTTT. This codes for CASREGGVDTQYF.

The chain combines TRBV3-1 with TRBJ2-2; 13 bases map to TRBD2. V trimming: 2 bases; J trimming: 4 bases; junction bases outside the gene matches: 1. This CDR3 is 16 amino acids long. Germline-derived CDR1 and CDR2 are LGHDT and YNNKEL (reference sequence). CDR3 DNA: TGTGCCAGCAGCCAAACTAGCGGGGGGGCCACCGGGGAGCTGTTTTTT. It encodes CASSQTSGGATGELFF.

In its sample, this clonotype was seen a few times. The chain combines TRBV7-8 with TRBJ2-7; 7 bases match TRBD1. Germline-derived CDR1 and CDR2 are SGHVS and FQNEAQ. This CDR3 has 14 residues. V trimming: 3 bases; J trimming: 4 bases; junction bases outside the gene matches: 6. The DNA of the CDR3 is TGTGCCAGCAGCTTCAGAGACAGGGATTACGAGCAGTACGTC. Its protein product is CASSFRDRDYEQYV.